A single sample is the source of the 25 T cell receptor beta chains below, sequenced in a study of T cell responses to AZD1222 COVID-19 vaccine. The table came from immunoSEQ multiplex PCR; TCRdb's copy has only in-frame clones and leaves some out. The table shows 90,000 to 120,000 clones, with around 90% occurring only once. The starting material was peripheral blood, obtained on day 0 of MenACWY control vaccination. These receptors were collected from an adult in good health.

This rearrangement joins TRBV6-6 to TRBJ1-2; D is undetermined. CDR1 and CDR2 from the germline V gene are MNHNY and SVGAGI (reference sequence). The CDR3 sequence is 13 residues long. Trimming removed 6 bases from V and 1 base from J, with 9 bases in between. In DNA form, the CDR3 reads TGTGCCAGCAGCCCGGACTTTAACTATGGCTACACCTTC. Protein: CASSPDFNYGYTF.

This clone was counted a few times. The chain uses TRBV6-5 and TRBJ1-1; TRBD1 agrees at 7 bases. Germline V gives CDR1 MNHEY, CDR2 SVGAGI. Trimming took 5 bases from V and 3 from J; bases not matched to a gene: 9. CDR3 length equals 15 residues. CDR3 sequence (DNA): TGTGCCAGCAGTCGAACAGGGGCCGCCGACACTGAAGCTTTCTTT. It specifies CASSRTGAADTEAFF.

This chain links TRBV3-1 (or the pseudogene TRBV3-2) with TRBJ1-6; 9 nucleotides line up with TRBD1. The CDR3 is made up of 15 amino acids. The germline V gene has CDR1 LGHDT and CDR2 YNNKEL (reference sequence). V was pared by 0 bases and J by 8 bases, with 2 bases of the junction left unmatched. The CDR3 spells CASSQEQGAYSPLHF. The DNA for the CDR3 is TGTGCCAGCAGCCAAGAACAGGGGGCCTATTCACCCCTCCACTTT.

The CDR3, as DNA: TGTGCCATCAGTGAGTCGAGACTAGCCGGAGATACGCAGTATTTT. Protein product: CAISESRLAGDTQYF. The rearrangement joins TRBV10-3 to TRBJ2-3, with TRBD2 identical over 7 bases. This CDR3 is 15 amino acids long. Looked up from germline, CDR1 is ENHRY and CDR2 is SYGVKD. The V segment lost 0 bases and the J segment 5 bases; nucleotides outside the gene matches: 5.

The DNA for the CDR3 is TGTGCCAGCAGCCCTAGCCCGACTAGGAACCTAGGGGGGCAGTTCTTC. This encodes CASSPSPTRNLGGQFF. The rearrangement links TRBV4-2 to TRBJ2-1; D is perhaps TRBD1 or TRBD2 (6 bases each). Germline loops: CDR1 LGHNA, CDR2 YNFKEQ. The CDR3 covers 16 residues. Trimming removed 4 bases at V and 12 bases at J, with 25 bases between.

CDR3 nucleotide sequence: TGTGCCAGCAGTGCCTCCGGCAACACCGGGGAGCTGTTTTTT. It translates to CASSASGNTGELFF. The chain combines TRBV6-4 with TRBJ2-2; no definite D call. The germline CDR1 and CDR2 sequences are MRHNA and SNTAGT. The V and J ends lost 4 bases and 2 bases respectively, with 8 bases between them. This CDR3 is 14 amino acids long.

This chain links TRBV6-5 with TRBJ1-2; D remains unclear. Germline CDR1 is MNHEY and CDR2 is SVGAGI. The CDR3 has 13 amino acids. The V end lost 10 bases, the J end lost 8 bases, and 20 bases lay between the germline ends. This chain's CDR3 is CAITFGGVRGYTF. The DNA for the CDR3 is TGTGCCATTACCTTCGGTGGGGTCCGGGGCTACACCTTC.

Here the CDR3 reads CASSYRGSGNTIYF. CDR3 nucleotide sequence: TGTGCCAGCAGTTACAGGGGTTCTGGAAACACCATATATTTT. The chain is built from TRBV6-5 and TRBJ1-3, with a tentative D call TRBD1 (5 bases). V shed 2 bases and J shed 1 base, with 6 bases lying between them. This CDR3 has 14 amino acids. Germline V CDR1 and CDR2: MNHEY, SVGAGI.

The rearrangement uses TRBV24-1 and TRBJ1-5; 8 bases line up with TRBD1. The CDR3 consists of 13 residues. The V and J ends lost 9 bases and 0 bases, in that order; junction bases with no gene match: 0. The germline CDR1 and CDR2 sequences are KGHDR and SFDVKD. The CDR3 loop is CATQGASNQPQHF. As DNA, the CDR3 is TGTGCCACCCAGGGGGCTAGCAATCAGCCCCAGCATTTT.

The rearrangement uses TRBV5-6 and TRBJ2-2, with 11 bases lining up with TRBD2. With 2 bases clipped from V and 5 bases from J, the junction kept 11 bases outside the gene matches. The V gene's germline CDR1 is SGHDT and CDR2 YYEEEE. The CDR3 totals 18 residues. The CDR3 is CASSFWGSGGADTGELFF. The CDR3 DNA reads as TGTGCCAGCAGCTTTTGGGGTAGCGGGGGGGCCGATACCGGGGAGCTGTTTTTT.

V and J are TRBV5-1 and TRBJ2-5; 11 positions match TRBD2. The CDR3 sequence is 16 residues long. Germline assignment: CDR1 SGHRS and CDR2 YFSETQ. The junction had 5 bases not matched to a gene; V was cut back by 3 bases and J by 1 base. The CDR3 loop is CASSSLTSGAQETQYF. CDR3 sequence (DNA): TGCGCCAGCAGCTCCCTGACTAGCGGGGCCCAAGAGACCCAGTACTTC.

CDR3 DNA sequence: TGTGCCAGTAGTATAGAGTTGTACACTGAAGCTTTCTTT. It codes for CASSIELYTEAFF. V is TRBV19 and J is TRBJ1-1; D is uncertain. This CDR3 region has 13 residues. Germline CDR1 and CDR2: LNHDA and SQIVND (reference sequence). The germline V and J ends were trimmed by 0 bases and 3 bases, with 5 bases remaining between them.

This chain connects TRBV10-3 to TRBJ2-3, with 12 positions matching TRBD1. The V segment lost 4 bases and the J segment 3 bases; nucleotides outside the gene matches: 5. From germline, CDR1 is ENHRY and CDR2 SYGVKD. The CDR3 contains 16 residues. The CDR3 coding sequence is TGTGCCATCAGTGGGGGACAGGGGGCTTTTACAGATACGCAGTATTTT. Protein product: CAISGGQGAFTDTQYF.

The chain has TRBV6-5 and TRBJ1-3; D not certain. The CDR3 is made up of 15 amino acids. Germline loops: CDR1 MNHEY, CDR2 SVGAGI. Deletions cut 2 bases from V and 2 bases from J, with 10 bases between. The CDR3 reads CASSYEPGPGNTIYF. The CDR3 DNA follows: TGTGCCAGCAGTTACGAACCTGGACCTGGAAACACCATATATTTT.

The chain couples TRBV7-2 to TRBJ2-5; the D is unclear. Germline-derived CDR1 and CDR2 are SGHTA and FQGNSA. Trimming pared 5 bases from V and 5 bases from J, leaving 12 bases between. The CDR3 extends over 13 amino acids. The CDR3 protein is CASSVTGRETQYF. For the CDR3, the DNA is TGTGCCAGCAGCGTGACCGGCCGGGAGACCCAGTACTTC. Full variable domain (outside the CDR3, taken from reference TRBV7-2 and TRBJ2-5): GAGVSQSPSNKVTEKGKDVELRCDPISGHTALYWYRQSLGQGLEFLIYFQGNSAPDKSGLPSDRFSAERTGGSVSTLTIQRTQQEDSAVYLCASSVTGRETQYFGPGTRLLVL.

The rearrangement joins TRBV4-1 to TRBJ2-1; D unresolved. The V gene lost 1 base and the J gene lost 0 bases, with 10 bases spanning the gap. Germline-derived CDR1 and CDR2 are MGHRA and YSYEKL. This CDR3 has 16 residues. The CDR3 region is CASSQVRSFSYNEQFF. The CDR3 nucleotides are TGCGCCAGCAGCCAAGTAAGAAGCTTCTCCTACAATGAGCAGTTCTTC.

The CDR3 DNA follows: TGTGCCAGCAGTGAGGAGACACCGAACACCGGGGAGCTGTTTTTT. Translated: CASSEETPNTGELFF. J is TRBJ2-2 and V is TRBV2, with unresolved D. Germline V gene sequence: CDR1 SNHLY, CDR2 FYNNEI. Trimming shortened V by 3 bases and J by 0 bases, and 8 bases separated the two germline ends. The CDR3 sequence is 15 residues long. The full variable domain, with the rest looked up from reference TRBV2 and TRBJ2-2, is EPEVTQTPSHQVTQMGQEVILRCVPISNHLYFYWYRQILGQKVEFLVSFYNNEISEKSEIFDDQFSVERPDGSNFTLKIRSTKLEDSAMYFCASSEETPNTGELFFGEGSRLTVL.

V and J are TRBV9 and TRBJ1-4, with D possibly TRBD1 on 5 matching bases. Germline CDR1 SGDLS, CDR2 YYNGEE. This CDR3 spans 15 amino acids. V shed 4 bases and J shed 8 bases, with 18 bases lying between them. CDR3 sequence (DNA): TGTGCCAGCAGCCCTCGGCCGGGCAGGGAAGAAAAACTGTTTTTT. Amino acid sequence: CASSPRPGREEKLFF.

The rearrangement joins TRBV7-2 to TRBJ1-3; 7 bases fit TRBD1. Trimming at V came to 5 bases and at J to 0 bases, leaving 13 bases not matched to a gene. The CDR3 spans 18 residues. From germline, CDR1 is SGHTA and CDR2 FQGNSA. The CDR3, as DNA: TGTGCCAGCAGCGTTGACAGGGTGTCAGACCCCTCTGGAAACACCATATATTTT. As protein: CASSVDRVSDPSGNTIYF.

In this sample, this clone turned up once. The chain carries TRBV7-9 and TRBJ1-1; tentatively, D is TRBD1 (5 bases). V gave up 0 bases and J gave up 4 bases, with 12 bases separating them. Per the germline V gene, CDR1 is SEHNR and CDR2 is FQNEAQ (reference sequence). CDR3 length: 15 amino acids. The CDR3 reads CASSLAIGAATEAFF. CDR3 nucleotides: TGTGCCAGCAGCTTAGCTATTGGGGCGGCCACTGAAGCTTTCTTT.

The V and J genes are TRBV6-5 and TRBJ2-7; D is uncertain. The CDR3 is 12 residues long. Germline loops: CDR1 MNHEY, CDR2 SVGAGI. V was trimmed by 4 bases and J by 4 bases, leaving 8 bases between them. This CDR3 reads CASSFRGYEQYF. CDR3 nucleotide sequence: TGTGCCAGCAGTTTCAGAGGATACGAGCAGTACTTC.

The chain couples TRBV11-2 to TRBJ2-7; 11 bases are shared with TRBD1. From germline, CDR1 is SGHAT and CDR2 FQNNGV. The CDR3 has 16 amino acids. With V trimmed by 1 base and J by 7 bases, 9 bases remained unmatched. Here the CDR3 reads CASSLGDGTGGWEQYF. DNA of the CDR3: TGTGCCAGCAGCTTAGGAGACGGGACAGGGGGGTGGGAGCAGTACTTC.

This chain uses TRBV10-3 with TRBJ1-4; 8 nucleotides line up with TRBD1. Germline CDR1 and CDR2: ENHRY and SYGVKD. J lost 8 bases, V lost 4 bases, and 9 bases had no gene match. The CDR3 contains 15 residues. The DNA for the CDR3 is TGTGCCATCAGTGGGTCCGGGGACAGGTGGGAAAAACTGTTTTTT. Translation gives CAISGSGDRWEKLFF.

The rearrangement uses TRBV6-2 or TRBV6-3 and TRBJ1-2; TRBD1 is a possible D gene (5 bases). Germline V gene data show CDR1 as MNHEY and CDR2 as SVGEGT. V was cut by 5 bases and J by 4 bases, with 8 bases left in between. CDR3 size: 12 residues. CDR3 sequence reads: CASSRQPYGYTF. The CDR3, as DNA: TGTGCCAGCAGTAGACAGCCCTATGGCTACACCTTC.

The V call is TRBV6-1, the J call TRBJ1-1; D not resolved. Trimming left V 3 bases short and J 1 base short, with 12 bases between. CDR3 size: 15 residues. Germline CDR1 and CDR2: MNHNS and SASEGT. CDR3 amino acids: CASSDEGGKNTEAFF. CDR3 nucleotides: TGTGCCAGCAGTGACGAGGGCGGTAAGAACACTGAAGCTTTCTTT.